The T cell receptor beta chain under discussion was sequenced for a study of PD-1 blockade in classical Hodgkin lymphoma. Overall study findings and caveats: Relapsed/refractory patients reportedly had the lowest baseline TCR diversity, below newly diagnosed patients, who were below healthy donors.

Time point denoted: cycle 4 day 1 (C4D1), after five to seven weeks of nivolumab. Every patient had relapsed following autologous stem cell transplantation, and cohorts differed in brentuximab vedotin exposure. On this clone: Its antigen is unidentified.

In germline, CDR1 is LNHDA, CDR2 SQIVND (reference sequence). Trimming took 3 bases from V and 6 from J; bases not matched to a gene: 6. The CDR3 length is 15 residues. TCRdb's copy holds only in-frame clones and misses some; the assay was immunoSEQ multiplex PCR. The sample holds tens of thousands of clones; around 86% are singletons and the top ten take approximately 6.8%. Sequences were derived from peripheral blood mononuclear cells (PBMCs), sampled before the fourth cycle of nivolumab. This rearrangement joins TRBV19 to TRBJ2-1, with TRBD1 identical over 9 bases. The TCR comes from a human donor with classical Hodgkin lymphoma. CDR3: CASSISGTGFNEQFF. DNA for the CDR3: TGTGCCAGTAGTATCTCCGGGACAGGGTTCAATGAGCAGTTCTTC.